This T cell receptor (beta chain) stems from a study of cytomegalovirus exposure and HLA in healthy donors. The CDR3 loop spans 15 amino acids. Looked up from germline, CDR1 is MDHEN and CDR2 is SYDVKM. V gave up 8 bases and J gave up 3 bases; unmatched junction bases: 9. This table comes from immunoSEQ multiplex PCR, and its TCRdb copy is limited to in-frame clones, with some not included. The table shows 200,000 to 250,000 clones, with around 87% occurring only once. This chain joins TRBV28 and TRBJ1-4; 7 nucleotides match TRBD1. The sequencing sample was made of PBMCs. The source of this sequence is a woman in her late teens or twenties in good health and CMV-seropositive. CDR3 sequence: CASGRPGQPNEKLFF. The CDR3 DNA sequence: TGTGCCAGCGGCCGACCGGGACAGCCTAATGAAAAACTGTTTTTT.